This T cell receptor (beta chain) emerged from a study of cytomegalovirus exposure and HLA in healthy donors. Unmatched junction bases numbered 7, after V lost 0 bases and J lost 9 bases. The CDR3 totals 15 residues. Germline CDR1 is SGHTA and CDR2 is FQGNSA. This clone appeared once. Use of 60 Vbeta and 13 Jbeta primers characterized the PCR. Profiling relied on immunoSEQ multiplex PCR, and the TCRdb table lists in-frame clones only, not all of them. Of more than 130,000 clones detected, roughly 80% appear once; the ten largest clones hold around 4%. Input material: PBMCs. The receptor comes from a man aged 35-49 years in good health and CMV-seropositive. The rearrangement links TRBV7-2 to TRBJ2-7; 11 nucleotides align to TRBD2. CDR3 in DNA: TGTGCCAGCAGCTTAGCGAGTAGCGGGGGGGCTCTGCAGTACTTC. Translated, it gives CASSLASSGGALQYF. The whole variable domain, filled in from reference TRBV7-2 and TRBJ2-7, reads GAGVSQSPSNKVTEKGKDVELRCDPISGHTALYWYRQSLGQGLEFLIYFQGNSAPDKSGLPSDRFSAERTGGSVSTLTIQRTQQEDSAVYLCASSLASSGGALQYFGPGTRLTVT.